The entry below gives a single T cell receptor beta chain sequence along with its context. This entry is derived from a study of blood T cell repertoires in COVID-19. The method was immunoSEQ multiplex PCR; TCRdb's version includes in-frame clones alone and lacks a portion of them. The table has 150,000 to 200,000 clones, around 84% seen once. Enrolled during active infection, Seattle patients were then followed longitudinally. CDR1 and CDR2 (germline): LGHDT, YNNKEL (reference sequence). The CDR3 totals 15 residues. The trim removed 1 base at V and 8 bases at J, leaving 8 bases unmatched. The sequencing input was peripheral blood. The receptor comes from a woman aged 65 to 85 with COVID-19, enrolled during active disease. The chain carries TRBV3-1 (or the pseudogene TRBV3-2) and TRBJ2-4, with 7 bases that match TRBD2. CDR3: CASSQATGGGDIQYF. The CDR3 DNA reads as TGTGCCAGCAGCCAAGCGACCGGGGGAGGGGACATTCAGTACTTC.